This TCR beta chain emerged from a study of Graves' ophthalmopathy and Graves' hyperthyroidism. V was cut by 5 bases and J by 1 base, with 11 bases left in between. The CDR3 totals 14 residues. The germline V gene has CDR1 MDHEN and CDR2 SYDVKM. Amplified material comprised TCR beta CDR3 regions derived from RNA transcripts. First-round RT-PCR used HTBI primers; second-round multiplex PCR followed. Each CDR3 protein is one row after TCRdb ran MiXCR on the multiplex PCR reads. The sample consists of hundreds of thousands of distinct CDR3 sequences, 20% to 25% of them appearing once. It was from roughly 9.3 ml of fresh peripheral blood that the PBMCs came. The table lists this clonotype with many counts.

The sample consisted of peripheral blood. The chain combines TRBV28 with TRBJ1-1; D is uncertain. This TCR was sampled from a woman aged 18-29 years with stable Graves' hyperthyroidism. Some clones in this sample may be carry-over from other donors' samples. The DNA for the CDR3 is TGTGCCAGCAGTCTGACTAGTTGGAACACTGAAGCTTTCTTT. It yields the protein CASSLTSWNTEAFF.